The clone carrying this T cell receptor (beta chain) was seen just once. The data derive from a study of blood T cell repertoires in COVID-19. Study overall: Whether acute or convalescent, the COVID-19 samples came from the United States, Italy and Spain.

The data were produced by immunoSEQ multiplex PCR, yet TCRdb's version contains in-frame clones alone and is incomplete. The data show 110,000 to 150,000 clones, about 84% seen once. Recruitment covered about two dozen US areas and drew participants whose ages spanned roughly 18 to 89 years. The sequence was obtained from a woman aged 18-35 years who had been exposed to COVID-19. The source material was PBMCs or T cells enriched from blood (not recorded which).

The CDR3 region has the DNA TGTGCCAGCGTTGATTTAGCGGGAGGGGAAGATACGCAGTATTTT. Translating gives CASVDLAGGEDTQYF. The genes are TRBV27 and TRBJ2-3, with 11 positions matching TRBD2. V gave up 8 bases and J gave up 5 bases; unmatched junction bases: 9. CDR1 MNHEY and CDR2 SMNVEV come from the germline V gene (reference sequence). The CDR3 is made up of 15 amino acids.